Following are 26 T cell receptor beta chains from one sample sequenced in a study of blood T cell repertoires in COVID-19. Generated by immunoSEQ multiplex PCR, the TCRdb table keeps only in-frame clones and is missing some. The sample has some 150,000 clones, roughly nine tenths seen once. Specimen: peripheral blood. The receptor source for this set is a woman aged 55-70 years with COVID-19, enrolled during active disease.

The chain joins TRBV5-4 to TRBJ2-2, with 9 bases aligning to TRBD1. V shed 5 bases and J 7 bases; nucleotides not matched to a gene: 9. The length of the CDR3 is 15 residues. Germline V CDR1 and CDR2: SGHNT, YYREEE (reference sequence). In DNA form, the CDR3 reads TGTGCCAGCAGTTATGGACAGGGGCGCATCGGGGAGCTGTTTTTT. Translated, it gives CASSYGQGRIGELFF.

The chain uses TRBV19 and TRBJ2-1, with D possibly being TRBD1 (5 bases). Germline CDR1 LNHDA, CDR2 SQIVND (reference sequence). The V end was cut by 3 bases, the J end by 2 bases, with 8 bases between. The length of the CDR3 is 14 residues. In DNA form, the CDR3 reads TGTGCCAGTAGTATCGAGACAGCCTACAATGAGCAGTTCTTC. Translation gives CASSIETAYNEQFF.

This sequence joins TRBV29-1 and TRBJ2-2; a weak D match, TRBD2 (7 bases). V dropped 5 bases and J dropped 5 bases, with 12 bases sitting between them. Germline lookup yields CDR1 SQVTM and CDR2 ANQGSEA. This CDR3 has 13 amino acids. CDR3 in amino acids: CSVRGAGTGELFF. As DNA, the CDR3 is TGCAGCGTTCGGGGGGCCGGGACCGGGGAGCTGTTTTTT.

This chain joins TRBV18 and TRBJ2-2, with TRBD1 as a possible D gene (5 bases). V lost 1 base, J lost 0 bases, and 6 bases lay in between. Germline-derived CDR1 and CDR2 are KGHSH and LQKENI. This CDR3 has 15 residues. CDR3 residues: CASSPLQANTGELFF. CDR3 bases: TGTGCCAGCTCACCACTACAGGCGAACACCGGGGAGCTGTTTTTT.

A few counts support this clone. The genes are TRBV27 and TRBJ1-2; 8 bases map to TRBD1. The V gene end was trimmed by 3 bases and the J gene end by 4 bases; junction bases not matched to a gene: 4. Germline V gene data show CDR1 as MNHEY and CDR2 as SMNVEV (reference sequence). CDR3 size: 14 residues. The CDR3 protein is CASSFGTGAYGYTF. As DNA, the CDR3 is TGTGCCAGCAGTTTTGGGACAGGAGCCTATGGCTACACCTTC.

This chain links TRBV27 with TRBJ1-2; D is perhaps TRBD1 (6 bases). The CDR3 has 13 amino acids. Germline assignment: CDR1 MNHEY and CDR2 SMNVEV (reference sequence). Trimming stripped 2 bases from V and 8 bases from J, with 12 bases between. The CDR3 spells CASSLARGVGYTF. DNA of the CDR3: TGTGCCAGCAGTTTAGCCAGGGGCGTAGGCTACACCTTC.

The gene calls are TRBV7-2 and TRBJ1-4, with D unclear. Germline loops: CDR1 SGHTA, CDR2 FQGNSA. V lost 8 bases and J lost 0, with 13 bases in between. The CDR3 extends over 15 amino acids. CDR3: CASSLNGATNEKLFF. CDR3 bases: TGTGCCAGCTCCCTAAACGGGGCAACTAATGAAAAACTGTTTTTT.

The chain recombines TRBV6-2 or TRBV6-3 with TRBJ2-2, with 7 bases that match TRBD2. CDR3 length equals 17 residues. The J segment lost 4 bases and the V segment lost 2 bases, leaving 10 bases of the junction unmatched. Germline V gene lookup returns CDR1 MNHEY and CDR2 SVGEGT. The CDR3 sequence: CASSYPSGTHATGELFF. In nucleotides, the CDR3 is TGTGCCAGCAGTTACCCCAGCGGGACGCATGCCACCGGGGAGCTGTTTTTT.

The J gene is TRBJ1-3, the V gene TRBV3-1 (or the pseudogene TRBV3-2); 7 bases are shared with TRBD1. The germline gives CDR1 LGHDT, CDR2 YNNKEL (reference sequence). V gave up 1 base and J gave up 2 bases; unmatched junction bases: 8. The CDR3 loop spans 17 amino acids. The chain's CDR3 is CASSQGWGQTPGNTIYF. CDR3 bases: TGTGCCAGCAGCCAAGGTTGGGGACAGACGCCTGGAAACACCATATATTTT.

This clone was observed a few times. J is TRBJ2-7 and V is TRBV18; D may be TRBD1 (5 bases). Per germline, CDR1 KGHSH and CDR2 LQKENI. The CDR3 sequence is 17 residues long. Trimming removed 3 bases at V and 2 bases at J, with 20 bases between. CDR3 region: CASSPPIHTLGPYEQYF. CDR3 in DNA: TGTGCCAGCTCACCCCCTATCCACACGTTGGGGCCCTACGAGCAGTACTTC.

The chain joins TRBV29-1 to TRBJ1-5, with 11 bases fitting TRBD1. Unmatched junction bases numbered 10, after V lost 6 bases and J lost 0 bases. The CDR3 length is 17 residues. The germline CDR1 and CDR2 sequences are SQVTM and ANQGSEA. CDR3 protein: CSVSRDRGFGSNQPQHF. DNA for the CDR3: TGCAGCGTCAGCCGGGACAGGGGGTTCGGTAGCAATCAGCCCCAGCATTTT.

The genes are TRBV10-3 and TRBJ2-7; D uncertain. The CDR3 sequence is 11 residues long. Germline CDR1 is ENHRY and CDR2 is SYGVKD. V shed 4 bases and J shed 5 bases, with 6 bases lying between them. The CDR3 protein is CAISAGHEQYF. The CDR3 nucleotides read TGTGCCATCAGTGCCGGTCACGAGCAGTACTTC.

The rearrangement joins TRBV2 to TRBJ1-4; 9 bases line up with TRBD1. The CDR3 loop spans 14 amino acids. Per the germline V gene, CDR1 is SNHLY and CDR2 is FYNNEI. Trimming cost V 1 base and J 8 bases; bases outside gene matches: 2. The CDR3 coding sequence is TGTGCCAGCAGTGAAGGACAGGGGGGCGAAAAACTGTTTTTT. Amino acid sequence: CASSEGQGGEKLFF.

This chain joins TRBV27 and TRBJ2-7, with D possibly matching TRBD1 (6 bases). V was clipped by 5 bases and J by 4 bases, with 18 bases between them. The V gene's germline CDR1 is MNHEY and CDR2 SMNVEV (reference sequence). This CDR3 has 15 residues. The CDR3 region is CASSPRRAGQYEQYF. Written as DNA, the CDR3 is TGTGCCAGCAGTCCACGCCGAGCCGGACAGTACGAGCAGTACTTC.

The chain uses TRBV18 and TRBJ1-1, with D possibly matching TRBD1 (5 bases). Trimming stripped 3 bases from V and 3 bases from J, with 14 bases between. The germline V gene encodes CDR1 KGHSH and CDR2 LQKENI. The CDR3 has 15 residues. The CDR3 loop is CASSPLDSYYTEAFF. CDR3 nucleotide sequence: TGTGCCAGCTCACCCCTCGACAGCTACTACACTGAAGCTTTCTTT.

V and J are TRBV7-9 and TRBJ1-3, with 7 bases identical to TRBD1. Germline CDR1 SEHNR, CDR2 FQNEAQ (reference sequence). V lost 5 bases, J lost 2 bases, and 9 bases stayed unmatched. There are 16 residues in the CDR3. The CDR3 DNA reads TGTGCCAGCAGCCCCCGGGCAGGGGGGACTGGAAACACCATATATTTT. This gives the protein CASSPRAGGTGNTIYF.

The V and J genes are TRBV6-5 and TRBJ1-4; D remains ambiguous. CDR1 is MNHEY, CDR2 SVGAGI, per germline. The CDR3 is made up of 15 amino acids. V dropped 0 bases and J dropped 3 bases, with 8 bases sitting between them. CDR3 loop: CASSYSPIANEKLFF. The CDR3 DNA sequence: TGTGCCAGCAGTTACTCCCCAATAGCTAATGAAAAACTGTTTTTT.

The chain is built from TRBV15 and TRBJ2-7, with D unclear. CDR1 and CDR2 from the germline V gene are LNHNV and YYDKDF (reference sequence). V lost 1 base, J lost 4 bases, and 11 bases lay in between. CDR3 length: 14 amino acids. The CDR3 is CATSRVGDKYEQYF. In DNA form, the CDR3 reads TGTGCCACCAGCAGAGTTGGAGATAAATACGAGCAGTACTTC.

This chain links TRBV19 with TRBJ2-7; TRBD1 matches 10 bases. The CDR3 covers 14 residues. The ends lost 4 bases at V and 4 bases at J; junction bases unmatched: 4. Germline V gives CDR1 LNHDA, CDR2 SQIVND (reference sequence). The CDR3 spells CASSTGQGRYEQYF. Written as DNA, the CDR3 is TGTGCCAGTAGTACGGGACAGGGGCGATACGAGCAGTACTTC. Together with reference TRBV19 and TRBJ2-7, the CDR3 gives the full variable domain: DGGITQSPKYLFRKEGQNVTLSCEQNLNHDAMYWYRQDPGQGLRLIYYSQIVNDFQKGDIAEGYSVSREKKESFPLTVTSAQKNPTAFYLCASSTGQGRYEQYFGPGTRLTVT.

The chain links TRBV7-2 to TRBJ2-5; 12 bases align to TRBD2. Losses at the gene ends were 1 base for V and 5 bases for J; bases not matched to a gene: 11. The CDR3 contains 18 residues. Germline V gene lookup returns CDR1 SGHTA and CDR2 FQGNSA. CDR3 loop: CASSLVRLAGGPGETQYF. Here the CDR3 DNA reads TGTGCCAGCAGCTTAGTCCGGCTAGCGGGAGGGCCCGGGGAGACCCAGTACTTC.

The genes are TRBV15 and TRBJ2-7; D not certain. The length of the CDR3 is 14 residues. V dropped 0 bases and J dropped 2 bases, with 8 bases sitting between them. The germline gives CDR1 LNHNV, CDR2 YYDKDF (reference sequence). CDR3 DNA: TGTGCCACCAGCAGAGAGGTCGGTACCTACGAGCAGTACTTC. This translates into CATSREVGTYEQYF. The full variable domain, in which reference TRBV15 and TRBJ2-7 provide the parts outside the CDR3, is DAMVIQNPRYQVTQFGKPVTLSCSQTLNHNVMYWYQQKSSQAPKLLFHYYDKDFNNEADTPDNFQSRRPNTSFCFLDIRSPGLGDTAMYLCATSREVGTYEQYFGPGTRLTVT.

In DNA, the CDR3 is TGTGCCAGCAGCCCCAGGCTGGCCCGAGGGCCCGGCGAGCAGTACTTC. Protein sequence: CASSPRLARGPGEQYF. The rearrangement uses TRBV27 and TRBJ2-7; possibly TRBD2 for D (5 bases). The germline V gene has CDR1 MNHEY and CDR2 SMNVEV (reference sequence). V dropped 6 bases and J dropped 6 bases, with 24 bases sitting between them. CDR3 length equals 16 residues.

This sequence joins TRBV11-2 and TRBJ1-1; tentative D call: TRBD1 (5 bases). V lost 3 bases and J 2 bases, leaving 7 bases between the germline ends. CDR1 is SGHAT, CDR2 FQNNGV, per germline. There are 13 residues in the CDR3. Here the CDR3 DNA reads TGTGCCAGCAGCTTGGGACTCAACACTGAAGCTTTCTTT. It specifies CASSLGLNTEAFF.

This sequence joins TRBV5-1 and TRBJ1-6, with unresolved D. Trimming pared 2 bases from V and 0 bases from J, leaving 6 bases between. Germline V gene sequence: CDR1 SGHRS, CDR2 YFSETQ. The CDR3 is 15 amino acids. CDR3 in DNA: TGCGCCAGCAGCTTACAGAGCTCCTATAATTCACCCCTCCACTTT. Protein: CASSLQSSYNSPLHF.

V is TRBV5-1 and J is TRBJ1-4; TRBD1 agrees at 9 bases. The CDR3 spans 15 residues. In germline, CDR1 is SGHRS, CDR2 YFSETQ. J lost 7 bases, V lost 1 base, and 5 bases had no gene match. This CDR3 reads CASSLLTGGVEKLFF. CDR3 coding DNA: TGCGCCAGCAGCTTGCTGACAGGGGGGGTTGAAAAACTGTTTTTT.

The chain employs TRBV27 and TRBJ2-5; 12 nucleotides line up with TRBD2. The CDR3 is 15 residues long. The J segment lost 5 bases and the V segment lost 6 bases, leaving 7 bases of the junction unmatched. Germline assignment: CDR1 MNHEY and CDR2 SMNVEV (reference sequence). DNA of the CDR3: TGTGCCAGCAGCCGGACCGGGACTAGCGGGGAGACCCAGTACTTC. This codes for CASSRTGTSGETQYF.